The clone carrying this T cell receptor beta chain was counted once. No antigen is known for it. Naive-designated CD8 cells lacked CD45RO, were positively enriched for CCR7, and omitted terminally differentiated effector memory CD45RA+ cells. These data belong to a study of shared clonotypes between healthy human individuals. Turning to the study itself: Each donor's CD4 naive and CD4 memory cells filled three plates apiece, CD8 naive two, and CD8 memory one. Whole-study results and caveats: Unshared clonotypes carried lower generation probabilities than those common to all four donors.

Tens of thousands of T cell genomes (roughly 220 ng DNA) went into each sorted-subset replicate. The method was immunoSEQ multiplex PCR; TCRdb's version includes in-frame clones alone and lacks a portion of them. The data hold under 2,000,000 clones, with approximately 95% observed a single time. The TCR sequence derives from a man aged 18 to 29 in good health. Sample: naive CD8+ T cells sorted from blood.

This CDR3 reads CASAWAGNSYEQYF. In nucleotides, the CDR3 is TGCGCCAGCGCATGGGCGGGGAATTCCTACGAGCAGTACTTC. The V gene is TRBV5-1, the J gene TRBJ2-7, with D perhaps TRBD2 (6 bases). The CDR3 covers 14 residues. Germline values: CDR1 SGHRS, CDR2 YFSETQ. V lost 7 bases to trimming and J lost 1 base, with 15 bases between them. The full variable domain, its missing parts supplied by reference TRBV5-1 and TRBJ2-7, is KAGVTQTPRYLIKTRGQQVTLSCSPISGHRSVSWYQQTPGQGLQFLFEYFSETQRNKGNFPGRFSGRQFSNSRSEMNVSTLELGDSALYLCASAWAGNSYEQYFGPGTRLTVT.